The 7 T cell receptor beta chains listed next were all sequenced from one sample in a study of T cell clones after liver transplantation. TCRdb's table, derived via immunoSEQ multiplex PCR, lists solely in-frame clones and lacks some. The sample includes 90,000 to 120,000 clones, 75% to 85% seen only once; the top ten take around 0.97%. The starting material was CD4+ T cells from blood, obtained before liver transplant. Receptor source: a human donor who received a liver transplant.

The chain links TRBV5-1 to TRBJ2-1; the D is unclear. The CDR3 totals 17 residues. V was shortened by 0 bases and J by 0 bases, with 13 bases between the two germline ends. Germline V CDR1 and CDR2: SGHRS, YFSETQ. CDR3 nucleotide sequence: TGCGCCAGCAGCTTGGACGGCCATAAGAGCTCCTACAATGAGCAGTTCTTC. Translation gives CASSLDGHKSSYNEQFF.

In its sample, this clone was seen once. This specimen includes other DNA sequences encoding the same CDR3. The genes are TRBV2 and TRBJ2-7; D is uncertain. Trimming took 5 bases from V and 2 from J, leaving 4 bases between them. Germline V gives CDR1 SNHLY, CDR2 FYNNEI. The CDR3 runs to 11 residues. This CDR3 reads CASSLTYEQYF. The CDR3 nucleotides read TGTGCCAGCAGTTTAACCTACGAGCAGTACTTC.

This chain uses TRBV4-2 with TRBJ2-7; D uncertain. The V end lost 0 bases, the J end lost 7 bases, and 13 bases lay between the germline ends. Per the germline V gene, CDR1 is LGHNA and CDR2 is YNFKEQ. The CDR3 loop spans 14 amino acids. CDR3: CASSQEPGVGEQYF. In nucleotides, the CDR3 is TGTGCCAGCAGCCAAGAGCCGGGCGTGGGGGAGCAGTACTTC.

V usage is TRBV19 and J usage is TRBJ1-3; D uncertain. Germline CDR1 and CDR2: LNHDA and SQIVND (reference sequence). V lost 10 bases to trimming and J lost 0 bases, with 7 bases between them. The CDR3 extends over 12 amino acids. The CDR3 is CATQNSGNTIYF. The DNA of the CDR3 is TGTGCCACCCAAAACTCTGGAAACACCATATATTTT.

J is TRBJ1-1 and V is TRBV18, with 8 bases identical to TRBD1. After removal of 5 bases from V and 4 bases from J, the junction contained 6 bases not matched to a gene. The length of the CDR3 is 14 residues. Germline loops: CDR1 KGHSH, CDR2 LQKENI. The CDR3 spells CASSTQGVGTEAFF. The CDR3 DNA follows: TGTGCCAGCTCAACACAGGGGGTAGGCACTGAAGCTTTCTTT.

The chain couples TRBV6-6 to TRBJ2-1; perhaps TRBD2 as D (6 bases). Trimming stripped 8 bases from V and 3 bases from J, with 14 bases between. This CDR3 has 14 amino acids. Germline V CDR1 and CDR2: MNHNY, SVGAGI (reference sequence). In DNA, the CDR3 is TGTGCCAGCCGGGATGGCGGGAACTACAATGAGCAGTTCTTC. It is translated as CASRDGGNYNEQFF.

The chain is built from TRBV18 and TRBJ1-1; unclear D gene. The CDR3 totals 15 residues. The V end was cut by 0 bases, the J end by 4 bases, with 12 bases between. Germline V gene sequence: CDR1 KGHSH, CDR2 LQKENI. This CDR3 is CASSPPFGLGTEAFF. DNA of the CDR3: TGTGCCAGCTCACCACCTTTTGGTTTAGGCACTGAAGCTTTCTTT.